The rows below give T cell receptor beta chains drawn from one sample of a study of blood T cell repertoires in COVID-19. TCRdb's table, derived via immunoSEQ multiplex PCR, lists solely in-frame clones and lacks some. The sample lists about 180,000 clones, roughly 88% seen once, with 8% to 10% in the top ten. Input material: PBMCs or T cells enriched from blood (not recorded which). Receptors were obtained from a young woman who had recovered from COVID-19. The CDR3 runs from the conserved cysteine through the conserved F or W. The D gene is left open where the match is weak. Clone size is shown for a subset of rows, as once, few, many or a class of expanded clone.

j_gene,d_gene,v_gene,abundance,CDR3aa,CDR3nt
TRBJ1-2,-,TRBV28,-,CASTNRVIYGYTF,TGTGCCAGCACTAACAGGGTCATCTATGGCTACACCTTC
TRBJ1-3,-,TRBV4-1,-,CASSQVLSGNTIYF,TGCGCCAGCTCTCAGGTTCTCTCTGGAAACACCATATATTTT
TRBJ2-2,-,TRBV3-1/TRBV3-2,-,CASSQGGDWRSTGELFF,TGTGCCAGCAGCCAAGGGGGAGACTGGAGGAGTACCGGGGAGCTGTTTTTT
TRBJ2-2,TRBD1,TRBV12-3/TRBV12-4,-,CASSPQGARELFF,TGTGCCAGCAGTCCACAGGGGGCTAGGGAGCTGTTTTTT
TRBJ2-7,-,TRBV27,-,CASSLAGWSYEQYF,TGTGCCAGCAGTTTAGCAGGGTGGTCCTACGAGCAGTACTTC
TRBJ2-1,TRBD2,TRBV28,-,CASGSGGTYNEQFF,TGTGCCAGCGGTAGCGGGGGTACCTACAATGAGCAGTTCTTC
TRBJ1-2,-,TRBV19,few,CASSIISQGTEGYTF,TGTGCCAGTAGTATTATCAGCCAGGGAACGGAAGGCTACACCTTC
TRBJ2-7,-,TRBV7-7,once,CASSLDAGPNYEQYF,TGTGCTAGCAGCTTAGACGCAGGGCCGAACTACGAGCAGTACTTC
TRBJ2-1,TRBD2,TRBV2,-,CASSALSGRGINEQFF,TGTGCCAGCAGTGCGTTGAGCGGGAGAGGCATCAATGAGCAGTTCTTC
TRBJ1-5,-,TRBV21-1,-,CARRGQRDRGWWRNQPQHF,TGTGCCCGCCGAGGACAAAGGGACAGGGGGTGGTGGCGCAATCAGCCCCAGCATTTT
TRBJ2-6,-,TRBV6-5,-,CASSIQDPRANVLTF,TGTGCCAGCAGTATACAGGACCCAAGGGCCAACGTCCTGACTTTC
TRBJ1-2,-,TRBV6-1,-,CASSDPVPTQKSLNYGYTF,TGTGCCAGCAGTGACCCAGTTCCCACCCAAAAATCTCTCAACTATGGCTACACCTTC
TRBJ2-1,TRBD1,TRBV3-1/TRBV3-2,once,CASSQVWALDRGYNEQFF,TGTGCCAGCAGCCAAGTTTGGGCTCTGGACAGGGGGTACAATGAGCAGTTCTTC
TRBJ2-5,-,TRBV6-5,-,CASSTMQGPKETQYF,TGTGCCAGCAGTACAATGCAGGGGCCGAAGGAGACCCAGTACTTC
TRBJ2-5,-,TRBV11-2,-,CASSSLAELEETQYF,TGTGCCAGCAGCTCGTTAGCGGAACTAGAAGAGACCCAGTACTTC
TRBJ2-2,TRBD2,TRBV5-1,-,CASSLVPSGSGDTGELFF,TGCGCCAGCAGCTTGGTCCCTAGCGGGAGTGGGGACACCGGGGAGCTGTTTTTT
TRBJ1-6,-,TRBV27,-,CASSLSSGNSPLHF,TGTGCCAGCAGTTTAAGTTCAGGGAATTCACCCCTCCACTTT
TRBJ2-7,TRBD2,TRBV7-9,-,CASSFPKGTSGDHYEQYF,TGTGCCAGCAGCTTTCCCAAAGGGACTAGCGGAGATCACTACGAGCAGTACTTC
TRBJ2-1,-,TRBV18,-,CASSPQGGGGYNEQFF,TGTGCCAGCTCACCCCAGGGAGGGGGGGGCTACAATGAGCAGTTCTTC
TRBJ1-2,TRBD1,TRBV4-2,-,CASRTGENYGYTF,TGTGCCAGCCGGACAGGGGAGAACTATGGCTACACCTTC
TRBJ2-3,TRBD2,TRBV18,-,CASSPRGGSGRSGTDTQYF,TGTGCCAGCTCACCACGGGGTGGTAGCGGGAGATCAGGCACAGATACGCAGTATTTT
TRBJ2-7,-,TRBV5-8,-,CASSLPGSTYEQYF,TGTGCCAGCAGCTTGCCCGGGTCGACCTACGAGCAGTACTTC
TRBJ2-7,-,TRBV20-1,-,CSASRSSYEQYF,TGCAGTGCTAGTCGTAGCAGCTACGAGCAGTACTTC
TRBJ2-2,-,TRBV5-1,-,CASSYIEMPGELFF,TGCGCCAGCAGTTACATCGAAATGCCCGGGGAGCTGTTTTTT
TRBJ1-1,-,TRBV28,-,CASSFRGAEAFF,TGTGCCAGCAGTTTTAGGGGCGCTGAAGCTTTCTTT
TRBJ2-2,-,TRBV5-5,-,CASSPLLSGELFF,TGTGCCAGCAGCCCACTCCTGTCCGGGGAGCTGTTTTTT
TRBJ2-3,TRBD2,TRBV5-5,-,CASSPGRTSGSTDTQYF,TGTGCCAGCAGCCCAGGGCGGACTAGCGGGAGCACAGATACGCAGTATTTT
TRBJ1-1,-,TRBV19,-,CASSIGTQVVNTEAFF,TGTGCCAGTAGTATAGGGACTCAAGTTGTAAACACTGAAGCTTTCTTT